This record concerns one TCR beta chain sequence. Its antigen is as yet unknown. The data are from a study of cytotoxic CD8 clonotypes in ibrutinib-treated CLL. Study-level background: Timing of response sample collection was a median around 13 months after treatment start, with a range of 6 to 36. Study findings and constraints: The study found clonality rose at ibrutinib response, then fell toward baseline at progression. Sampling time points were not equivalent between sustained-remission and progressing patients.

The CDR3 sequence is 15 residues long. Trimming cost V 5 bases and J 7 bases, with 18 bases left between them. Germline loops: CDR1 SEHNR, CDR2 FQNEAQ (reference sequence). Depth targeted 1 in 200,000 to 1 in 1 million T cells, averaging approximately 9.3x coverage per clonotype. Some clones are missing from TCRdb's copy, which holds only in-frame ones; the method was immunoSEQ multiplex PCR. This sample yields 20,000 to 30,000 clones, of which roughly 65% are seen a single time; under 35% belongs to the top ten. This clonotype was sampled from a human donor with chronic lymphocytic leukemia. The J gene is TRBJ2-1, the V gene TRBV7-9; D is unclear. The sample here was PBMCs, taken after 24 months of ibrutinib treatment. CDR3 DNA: TGTGCCAGCAGCCATTTAAAGGAAAAGGTGAATGAGCAGTTCTTC. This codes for CASSHLKEKVNEQFF. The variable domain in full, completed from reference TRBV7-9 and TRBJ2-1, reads DTGVSQNPRHKITKRGQNVTFRCDPISEHNRLYWYRQTLGQGPEFLTYFQNEAQLEKSRLLSDRFSAERPKGSFSTLEIQRTEQGDSAMYLCASSHLKEKVNEQFFGPGTRLTVL.